This is a list of T cell receptor beta chains from one sample in a study of blood T cell repertoires in COVID-19. Some clones are missing from TCRdb's copy, which holds only in-frame ones; the method was immunoSEQ multiplex PCR. Of some 17,000 clones in the sample, around 91% were seen once. The sample was peripheral blood. These receptor sequences come from a man between 60 and 75 years old with active COVID-19. Each CDR3 is given with its conserved first and last residue. D genes are given only for firm matches. Part of the rows lack a size; the others show once, few, many or a class for expanded clones.

clone_size j_call v_call d_call cdr3_aa cdr3_nt
once TRBJ2-1 TRBV5-1 TRBD2 CASSLATSGGANEQFF TGCGCCAGCAGCTTGGCGACTAGCGGGGGGGCGAATGAGCAGTTCTTC
- TRBJ1-2 TRBV11-3 TRBD1 CASSSGQGYGYTF TGTGCCAGCAGCTCGGGACAGGGGTATGGCTACACCTTC
- TRBJ2-3 TRBV5-1 TRBD2 CASSFGSGESDTQYF TGCGCCAGCAGCTTTGGTAGCGGGGAGTCAGATACGCAGTATTTT
- TRBJ2-3 TRBV5-1 TRBD1 CASSFQGAADTQYF TGCGCCAGCAGCTTCCAGGGGGCCGCAGATACGCAGTATTTT
- TRBJ1-2 TRBV19 - CATGTNYGYTF TGTGCCACCGGGACTAACTATGGCTACACCTTC
- TRBJ1-1 TRBV2 - CASKAGVATEAFF TGTGCCAGCAAAGCAGGGGTGGCCACTGAAGCTTTCTTT
- TRBJ1-5 TRBV12-3/TRBV12-4 - CAILQGFNQPQHF TGTGCCATTCTACAGGGTTTCAATCAGCCCCAGCATTTT
- TRBJ1-5 TRBV15 - CATSTLGANQPQHF TGTGCCACCAGCACCCTGGGAGCTAATCAGCCCCAGCATTTT
- TRBJ2-5 TRBV18 - CASSPQATEAQYF TGTGCCAGCTCACCACAAGCGACTGAGGCCCAGTACTTC
- TRBJ2-6 TRBV2 - CASSEALWGPGANVLTF TGTGCCAGCAGTGAAGCGCTGTGGGGGCCTGGGGCCAACGTCCTGACTTTC
- TRBJ2-1 TRBV7-7 - CASSLGLDHEQFF TGTGCCAGCAGCTTAGGGCTAGACCATGAGCAGTTCTTC
few TRBJ1-4 TRBV2 - CASSRTSGFAEKLFF TGTGCCAGCAGCCGAACCTCCGGGTTTGCGGAAAAACTGTTTTTT
- TRBJ1-2 TRBV5-4 TRBD1 CASSSITGGYGYTF TGTGCCAGCAGCTCAATCACAGGGGGCTATGGCTACACCTTC
once TRBJ1-1 TRBV6-5 TRBD1 CASRQGANTEAFF TGTGCCAGCAGACAGGGGGCGAACACTGAAGCTTTCTTT
- TRBJ1-6 TRBV19 - CASTAQGRSPLHF TGTGCCAGTACCGCACAGGGACGGTCACCCCTCCACTTT
once TRBJ1-3 TRBV5-6 - CASSLGVFSGNTIYF TGTGCCAGCAGCCTAGGGGTCTTCTCTGGAAACACCATATATTTT
- TRBJ1-2 TRBV18 TRBD1 CASSRQGDYGYTF TGTGCCAGCTCCCGGCAGGGGGACTATGGCTACACCTTC
- TRBJ2-7 TRBV3-1/TRBV3-2 TRBD2 CASSPQGLAMGEQYF TGTGCCAGCAGCCCGCAGGGACTAGCGATGGGGGAGCAGTACTTC
- TRBJ2-7 TRBV7-2 TRBD2 CASSLDPGGAYEQYF TGTGCCAGCAGCTTAGATCCCGGGGGGGCCTACGAGCAGTACTTC
- TRBJ2-1 TRBV4-1 TRBD2 CASSRPGPGTSVWNEQFF TGCGCCAGCAGCCGCCCTGGCCCCGGGACTAGCGTCTGGAATGAGCAGTTCTTC
once TRBJ2-7 TRBV7-2 - CASSPRGYEQYF TGTGCCAGCAGCCCCCGAGGGTACGAGCAGTACTTC
- TRBJ1-6 TRBV19 - CASSGLTGNRNNSPLHF TGTGCCAGTAGTGGGTTAACAGGGAATCGAAATAATTCACCCCTCCACTTT
once TRBJ1-2 TRBV5-6 TRBD1 CASSRYDRGLDGYTF TGTGCCAGCAGCCGCTACGACAGGGGACTTGATGGCTACACCTTC
- TRBJ1-2 TRBV5-1 TRBD1 CASSLAYSDREVRGYTF TGCGCCAGCAGCTTGGCCTATTCAGACAGGGAAGTACGCGGCTACACCTTC
once TRBJ1-5 TRBV21-1 - CASSNRSRKETRGSNQPQHF TGTGCCAGCAGCAATAGGAGCCGTAAGGAAACGAGGGGGAGCAATCAGCCCCAGCATTTT
- TRBJ1-2 TRBV5-1 TRBD1 CASSGRGSGGGYTF TGCGCCAGCAGCGGTCGAGGGTCAGGGGGAGGCTACACCTTC
- TRBJ2-1 TRBV10-3 - CAISGSRENEQFF TGTGCCATCAGTGGATCTCGAGAAAATGAGCAGTTCTTC
- TRBJ1-1 TRBV6-5 - CASSYKANTEAFF TGTGCCAGCAGTTACAAAGCGAACACTGAAGCTTTCTTT
- TRBJ2-3 TRBV10-1 - CASSTGITRTDTQYF TGCGCCAGCAGTACAGGGATTACTCGCACAGATACGCAGTATTTT
- TRBJ1-6 TRBV19 - CASHGGGFSPLHF TGTGCCAGTCATGGGGGGGGATTTTCACCCCTCCACTTT
- TRBJ1-5 TRBV5-8 TRBD1 CASSPGTGSNQPQHF TGTGCCAGCAGCCCCGGGACAGGGAGCAATCAGCCCCAGCATTTT
once TRBJ2-3 TRBV7-2 TRBD2 CASSQIAGGPGDTQYF TGTGCCAGCAGCCAGATAGCGGGGGGGCCCGGAGATACGCAGTATTTT
- TRBJ1-3 TRBV6-6 - CASSYSPPGHGNTIYF TGTGCCAGCAGTTACTCCCCCCCAGGGCATGGAAACACCATATATTTT
once TRBJ1-1 TRBV2 TRBD1 CASSLGTGVNTEAFF TGTGCCAGCAGCCTCGGGACAGGGGTGAACACTGAAGCTTTCTTT
- TRBJ2-7 TRBV5-5 TRBD1 CASSYRGPDPREQYF TGTGCCAGCAGCTACAGGGGGCCCGACCCTCGCGAGCAGTACTTC
- TRBJ1-2 TRBV7-8 - CASSPRGANYGYTF TGTGCCAGCAGCCCGCGGGGAGCTAACTATGGCTACACCTTC
- TRBJ1-5 TRBV10-3 TRBD1 CAISEHVTGERRNQPQHF TGTGCCATCAGTGAGCACGTGACAGGGGAAAGGCGCAATCAGCCCCAGCATTTT
- TRBJ2-2 TRBV10-1 - CASSESWQGGTGELFF TGCGCCAGCAGTGAGTCGTGGCAGGGTGGCACCGGGGAGCTGTTTTTT
- TRBJ1-2 TRBV10-3 TRBD1 CAISSPGQGHYGYTF TGTGCCATCAGTTCCCCGGGACAGGGTCACTATGGCTACACCTTC
- TRBJ2-1 TRBV11-2 TRBD2 CASTLGGGTKANEQFF TGTGCCAGCACCCTCGGGGGGGGGACCAAAGCCAATGAGCAGTTCTTC
- TRBJ2-7 TRBV27 TRBD1 CASRGGWTGDYEQYF TGTGCCAGCAGGGGGGGGTGGACAGGGGACTACGAGCAGTACTTC
- TRBJ2-5 TRBV13 - CASSLGRRQRVKTQYF TGTGCCAGCAGCTTAGGCCGGAGGCAGAGGGTCAAGACCCAGTACTTC
- TRBJ1-1 TRBV11-2 - CASRGGTEAFF TGTGCCAGCAGGGGGGGAACTGAAGCTTTCTTT
- TRBJ1-5 TRBV6-1 - CASSEAGQPNQPQHF TGTGCCAGCAGTGAAGCTGGACAGCCCAATCAGCCCCAGCATTTT